These T cell receptor beta chains were read from a single sample in a study of long-term antiretroviral therapy in people with HIV. Some clones are missing from TCRdb's copy, which holds only in-frame ones; the method was immunoSEQ multiplex PCR. In the table there are roughly 23,000 clones, 80% to 90% of which are singletons. This specimen was unsorted PBMCs, taken 1.8 years before starting antiretroviral therapy. All receptors derive from a woman aged 25 to 45 with HIV. The CDR3 runs from the conserved cysteine through the conserved F or W. D genes are given only for firm matches. The listing skips clone size in some rows; elsewhere it reads once, few, many or a size class.

d_gene: -; j_gene: TRBJ1-2; v_gene: TRBV27; abundance: -; len: 16; CDR3aa: CASSLLGPGQTYGYTF; CDR3nt: TGTGCCAGCAGTTTATTGGGGCCCGGGCAGACCTATGGCTACACCTTC
d_gene: -; j_gene: TRBJ1-4; v_gene: TRBV2; abundance: -; len: 13; CDR3aa: CASVLGGGEKLFF; CDR3nt: TGTGCCAGCGTGCTCGGTGGAGGTGAAAAACTGTTTTTT
d_gene: -; j_gene: TRBJ2-6; v_gene: TRBV18; abundance: -; len: 16; CDR3aa: CASSPTGTSGANVLTF; CDR3nt: TGTGCCAGCTCACCGACAGGTACCTCTGGGGCCAACGTCCTGACTTTC
d_gene: -; j_gene: TRBJ2-3; v_gene: TRBV2; abundance: -; len: 15; CDR3aa: CASSERGGEMDTQYF; CDR3nt: TGTGCCAGCAGTGAAAGGGGGGGGGAGATGGATACGCAGTATTTT
d_gene: TRBD1; j_gene: TRBJ1-1; v_gene: TRBV30; abundance: -; len: 15; CDR3aa: CAWRRTGGKHTEAFF; CDR3nt: TGTGCCTGGAGGAGGACAGGGGGTAAGCACACTGAAGCTTTCTTT
d_gene: -; j_gene: TRBJ2-3; v_gene: TRBV30; abundance: -; len: 13; CDR3aa: CAWRKIPGPSQYF; CDR3nt: TGTGCCTGGAGAAAGATTCCGGGACCGTCCCAGTATTTT
d_gene: -; j_gene: TRBJ1-1; v_gene: TRBV5-6; abundance: -; len: 12; CDR3aa: CASSHVPTEAFF; CDR3nt: TGTGCCAGCAGCCATGTCCCAACTGAAGCTTTCTTT
d_gene: -; j_gene: TRBJ2-1; v_gene: TRBV7-3; abundance: -; len: 14; CDR3aa: CASSFGTLYNEQFF; CDR3nt: TGTGCCAGCAGCTTCGGGACACTATACAATGAGCAGTTCTTC
d_gene: -; j_gene: TRBJ1-2; v_gene: TRBV18; abundance: -; len: 13; CDR3aa: CASCLGTNYGYTF; CDR3nt: TGTGCCAGCTGCCTTGGGACAAACTATGGCTACACCTTC
d_gene: -; j_gene: TRBJ2-5; v_gene: TRBV9; abundance: once; len: 14; CDR3aa: CASSAGHPQETQYF; CDR3nt: TGTGCCAGCAGCGCTGGACACCCCCAAGAGACCCAGTACTTC
d_gene: -; j_gene: TRBJ2-5; v_gene: TRBV19; abundance: -; len: 14; CDR3aa: CASSPTRGRETQYF; CDR3nt: TGTGCCAGTAGTCCCACCCGGGGGAGAGAGACCCAGTACTTC
d_gene: -; j_gene: TRBJ1-5; v_gene: TRBV6-1; abundance: -; len: 15; CDR3aa: CASSVRQGGNQPQHF; CDR3nt: TGTGCCAGCAGTGTCAGACAAGGGGGCAATCAGCCCCAGCATTTT
d_gene: TRBD2; j_gene: TRBJ2-1; v_gene: TRBV23-1; abundance: -; len: 16; CDR3aa: CATVGLAGGLWNEQFF; CDR3nt: TGCGCCACAGTCGGTCTAGCGGGGGGGCTGTGGAATGAGCAGTTCTTC
d_gene: TRBD2; j_gene: TRBJ2-2; v_gene: TRBV5-1; abundance: once; len: 16; CDR3aa: CASSLRTSVSSGELFF; CDR3nt: TGCGCCAGCAGCTTGCGGACTAGTGTTTCTTCCGGGGAGCTGTTTTTT
d_gene: -; j_gene: TRBJ1-1; v_gene: TRBV6-1; abundance: -; len: 13; CDR3aa: CASSAKGRAEAFF; CDR3nt: TGTGCCAGCAGTGCGAAGGGGCGGGCTGAAGCTTTCTTT
d_gene: -; j_gene: TRBJ2-5; v_gene: TRBV15; abundance: -; len: 13; CDR3aa: CATSRTATETQYF; CDR3nt: TGTGCCACCAGCAGGACAGCCACAGAGACCCAGTACTTC
d_gene: TRBD2; j_gene: TRBJ2-1; v_gene: TRBV7-9; abundance: -; len: 17; CDR3aa: CASSLARSSGGSNEQFF; CDR3nt: TGTGCCAGCAGCTTAGCGCGGAGTAGCGGGGGTAGTAATGAGCAGTTCTTC
d_gene: TRBD1; j_gene: TRBJ2-2; v_gene: TRBV5-1; abundance: -; len: 14; CDR3aa: CASSFQGDTGELFF; CDR3nt: TGCGCCAGCAGCTTCCAGGGGGACACCGGGGAGCTGTTTTTT
d_gene: -; j_gene: TRBJ2-1; v_gene: TRBV5-1; abundance: -; len: 12; CDR3aa: CASSSVYNEQFF; CDR3nt: TGCGCCAGCAGCTCCGTCTACAATGAGCAGTTCTTC
d_gene: -; j_gene: TRBJ2-7; v_gene: TRBV5-4; abundance: -; len: 11; CDR3aa: CASTGGREQYF; CDR3nt: TGTGCCAGCACGGGGGGCCGCGAGCAGTACTTC
d_gene: -; j_gene: TRBJ2-3; v_gene: TRBV25-1; abundance: -; len: 12; CDR3aa: CASSARTDTQYF; CDR3nt: TGTGCCAGCAGTGCCCGGACAGATACGCAGTATTTT
d_gene: -; j_gene: TRBJ1-2; v_gene: TRBV25-1; abundance: -; len: 13; CDR3aa: CASSETGFYGYTF; CDR3nt: TGTGCCAGCAGTGAGACAGGCTTCTATGGCTACACCTTC
d_gene: -; j_gene: TRBJ2-3; v_gene: TRBV5-1; abundance: -; len: 15; CDR3aa: CASSLGTALTDTQYF; CDR3nt: TGCGCCAGCAGCTTGGGGACAGCCCTCACAGATACGCAGTATTTT
d_gene: -; j_gene: TRBJ1-2; v_gene: TRBV5-4; abundance: -; len: 16; CDR3aa: CASSLAWGSFSYGYTF; CDR3nt: TGTGCCAGCAGCTTGGCGTGGGGCAGCTTCTCCTATGGCTACACCTTC
d_gene: -; j_gene: TRBJ1-5; v_gene: TRBV10-3; abundance: few; len: 14; CDR3aa: CAISESGSYQPQHF; CDR3nt: TGTGCCATCAGTGAGTCTGGTTCATATCAGCCCCAGCATTTT
d_gene: -; j_gene: TRBJ2-3; v_gene: TRBV9; abundance: -; len: 11; CDR3aa: CASSDGDTQYF; CDR3nt: TGTGCCAGCAGCGACGGGGATACGCAGTATTTT
d_gene: -; j_gene: TRBJ2-1; v_gene: TRBV7-9; abundance: -; len: 15; CDR3aa: CASSSGPSSYNEQFF; CDR3nt: TGTGCCAGCAGCAGCGGGCCTAGCTCCTACAATGAGCAGTTCTTC
d_gene: -; j_gene: TRBJ1-1; v_gene: TRBV4-1; abundance: -; len: 14; CDR3aa: CASSRLIQGTEAFF; CDR3nt: TGCGCCAGCAGCCGACTAATCCAGGGGACTGAAGCTTTCTTT
d_gene: TRBD1; j_gene: TRBJ1-6; v_gene: TRBV2; abundance: few; len: 16; CDR3aa: CASRVETGQGTSPLHF; CDR3nt: TGTGCCAGCAGAGTCGAGACGGGACAGGGGACTTCACCCCTCCACTTT
d_gene: -; j_gene: TRBJ2-3; v_gene: TRBV10-2; abundance: -; len: 13; CDR3aa: CASNGQITDTQYF; CDR3nt: TGCGCCAGCAATGGGCAGATCACAGATACGCAGTATTTT
d_gene: -; j_gene: TRBJ2-1; v_gene: TRBV19; abundance: -; len: 16; CDR3aa: CASSMTGSTPRNEQFF; CDR3nt: TGTGCCAGTAGTATGACGGGCTCGACCCCCCGAAATGAGCAGTTCTTC
d_gene: -; j_gene: TRBJ1-1; v_gene: TRBV2; abundance: -; len: 12; CDR3aa: CASSHDGSEAFF; CDR3nt: TGTGCCAGCAGCCACGACGGCTCTGAAGCTTTCTTT
d_gene: -; j_gene: TRBJ1-1; v_gene: TRBV12-5; abundance: -; len: 14; CDR3aa: CASGLDRMNTEAFF; CDR3nt: TGTGCTAGTGGTTTGGACAGGATGAACACTGAAGCTTTCTTT
d_gene: -; j_gene: TRBJ2-1; v_gene: TRBV7-2; abundance: -; len: 13; CDR3aa: CASSFEVSNEQFF; CDR3nt: TGTGCCAGCAGCTTCGAGGTGTCCAATGAGCAGTTCTTC
d_gene: -; j_gene: TRBJ2-1; v_gene: TRBV5-6; abundance: -; len: 15; CDR3aa: CASSLYGQPGSEQFF; CDR3nt: TGTGCCAGCAGCTTGTACGGACAGCCTGGGAGTGAGCAGTTCTTC
d_gene: -; j_gene: TRBJ1-2; v_gene: TRBV7-6; abundance: once; len: 13; CDR3aa: CASSLEGWAGYTF; CDR3nt: TGTGCCAGCAGCTTAGAGGGCTGGGCCGGCTACACCTTC
d_gene: -; j_gene: TRBJ1-1; v_gene: TRBV6-1; abundance: -; len: 11; CDR3aa: CASSEGGEAFF; CDR3nt: TGTGCCAGCAGTGAAGGAGGAGAAGCTTTCTTT
d_gene: TRBD1; j_gene: TRBJ1-5; v_gene: TRBV5-1; abundance: -; len: 15; CDR3aa: CASSLGTGKDQPQHF; CDR3nt: TGCGCCAGCAGCTTGGGGACAGGGAAGGATCAGCCCCAGCATTTT
d_gene: -; j_gene: TRBJ1-4; v_gene: TRBV18; abundance: once; len: 15; CDR3aa: CASSQYRGANEKLFF; CDR3nt: TGTGCCAGCTCACAGTATAGAGGTGCTAATGAAAAACTGTTTTTT
d_gene: -; j_gene: TRBJ2-6; v_gene: TRBV14; abundance: -; len: 13; CDR3aa: CASSLSGANVLTF; CDR3nt: TGTGCCAGCAGCCTTTCTGGGGCCAACGTCCTGACTTTC
d_gene: -; j_gene: TRBJ1-2; v_gene: TRBV5-6; abundance: -; len: 12; CDR3aa: CASSLNLGGYTF; CDR3nt: TGTGCCAGCAGCTTGAACCTAGGGGGCTACACCTTC
d_gene: -; j_gene: TRBJ1-6; v_gene: TRBV6-5; abundance: medium-sized; len: 14; CDR3aa: CASSADLYNSPLHF; CDR3nt: TGTGCCAGCAGTGCGGATTTGTATAATTCACCCCTCCACTTT
d_gene: TRBD2; j_gene: TRBJ2-3; v_gene: TRBV7-2; abundance: -; len: 15; CDR3aa: CASSLSSGGTPQGYF; CDR3nt: TGTGCCAGCAGCTTATCCAGCGGGGGGACTCCTCAAGGGTATTTT
d_gene: -; j_gene: TRBJ2-2; v_gene: TRBV6-1; abundance: -; len: 12; CDR3aa: CASNPAGGELFF; CDR3nt: TGTGCCAGCAACCCGGCTGGCGGGGAGCTGTTTTTT
d_gene: -; j_gene: TRBJ1-1; v_gene: TRBV4-1; abundance: -; len: 15; CDR3aa: CASSPGTGRTTEAFF; CDR3nt: TGCGCCAGCAGCCCTGGAACAGGGAGGACCACTGAAGCTTTCTTT
d_gene: TRBD1; j_gene: TRBJ1-1; v_gene: TRBV19; abundance: once; len: 13; CDR3aa: CASRDRGYREAFF; CDR3nt: TGTGCCAGCCGGGACAGGGGTTACCGTGAAGCTTTCTTT
d_gene: -; j_gene: TRBJ2-2; v_gene: TRBV6-4; abundance: -; len: 15; CDR3aa: CASSFGGEGTGELFF; CDR3nt: TGTGCCAGCAGTTTCGGAGGGGAAGGGACCGGGGAGCTGTTTTTT
d_gene: TRBD2; j_gene: TRBJ2-1; v_gene: TRBV5-6; abundance: -; len: 17; CDR3aa: CASSLGLAGGGYNEQFF; CDR3nt: TGTGCCAGCAGCTTGGGACTAGCGGGGGGCGGCTACAATGAGCAGTTCTTC
d_gene: -; j_gene: TRBJ2-1; v_gene: TRBV20-1; abundance: once; len: 10; CDR3aa: CSAFEAEQFF; CDR3nt: TGCAGTGCCTTCGAAGCGGAGCAGTTCTTC
d_gene: -; j_gene: TRBJ1-2; v_gene: TRBV9; abundance: -; len: 16; CDR3aa: CASSVEGLCSCYGYTF; CDR3nt: TGTGCCAGCAGCGTAGAGGGATTGTGCAGCTGCTATGGCTACACCTTC
d_gene: -; j_gene: TRBJ1-1; v_gene: TRBV4-2; abundance: -; len: 15; CDR3aa: CASNHGIVMNTEAFF; CDR3nt: TGTGCCAGCAATCACGGCATAGTAATGAACACTGAAGCTTTCTTT
d_gene: -; j_gene: TRBJ1-1; v_gene: TRBV7-9; abundance: few; len: 13; CDR3aa: CASSSEGDTEAFF; CDR3nt: TGTGCCAGCAGCTCAGAGGGAGACACTGAAGCTTTCTTT
d_gene: -; j_gene: TRBJ2-2; v_gene: TRBV9; abundance: -; len: 14; CDR3aa: CASSVNPNTGELFF; CDR3nt: TGTGCCAGCAGCGTAAATCCGAACACCGGGGAGCTGTTTTTT
d_gene: -; j_gene: TRBJ2-6; v_gene: TRBV7-3; abundance: -; len: 15; CDR3aa: CASSPLEAGANVLTF; CDR3nt: TGTGCCAGCAGCCCTCTTGAGGCTGGGGCCAACGTCCTGACTTTC
d_gene: TRBD1; j_gene: TRBJ1-5; v_gene: TRBV2; abundance: -; len: 16; CDR3aa: CASRGGMERGNQPQHF; CDR3nt: TGTGCCAGCAGAGGGGGCATGGAGAGGGGCAATCAGCCCCAGCATTTT
d_gene: TRBD1; j_gene: TRBJ1-2; v_gene: TRBV2; abundance: -; len: 16; CDR3aa: CASSEAAKGQGRGYTF; CDR3nt: TGTGCCAGCAGTGAAGCGGCTAAGGGACAGGGGCGCGGCTACACCTTC
d_gene: -; j_gene: TRBJ1-4; v_gene: TRBV2; abundance: -; len: 16; CDR3aa: CASSDMGYQANEKLFF; CDR3nt: TGTGCCAGCAGTGATATGGGTTATCAGGCTAATGAAAAACTGTTTTTT
d_gene: -; j_gene: TRBJ1-1; v_gene: TRBV10-1; abundance: once; len: 13; CDR3aa: CASSDGLNTEAFF; CDR3nt: TGCGCCAGCAGTGACGGTCTGAACACTGAAGCTTTCTTT
d_gene: -; j_gene: TRBJ1-2; v_gene: TRBV29-1; abundance: -; len: 10; CDR3aa: CSVEGYGYTF; CDR3nt: TGCAGCGTCGAAGGATATGGCTACACCTTC